This TCR beta chain is from a study of control samples from healthy donors and cancer patients. Concerning this clone: At one boundary the junction diverges from the germline segment, which might be a read error.

Germline CDR1 is DFQATT and CDR2 is SNEGSKA (reference sequence). CDR3 length equals 11 residues. Assay: immunoSEQ multiplex PCR; the TCRdb copy retains only in-frame clones and omits some. Of 100,000 to 150,000 clones in the sample, about 92% were seen once. Sequencing was done on a sample of blood. The chain joins TRBV20-1 to TRBJ1-2; D unresolved. The sequence came from a woman aged 50 to 60 in good health. CDR3 coding DNA: TGCAGTGCAAGAGGTGAATATGGCTACACCTTC. It specifies CSARGEYGYTF.